This T cell receptor (beta chain) was sequenced during a study of beta chain features in type 1 diabetes (dated by TCRdb to 2016 to 2018). Background for the entire study: No differences in mean age, gender distribution, total cell number or subset yield were found between patients and healthy donors. A total of approximately 100 million sorted cells were examined across all samples, and the number of cells per subset was strongly correlated with RNA yield. The study compared TCRB repertoires of sorted circulating CD4+ T cell subsets between recently diagnosed type 1 diabetes patients and matched healthy donors. Regulatory and stem cell-like memory subsets were obtained from only 8 patients and roughly 8 healthy donors, while naive and central memory subsets were obtained from all 28 donors. General findings and caveats noted by the study authors: Because cDNA was sequenced instead of genomic DNA, activated cells with high expression could be over-represented, although the groups did not differ in activation or CD3 levels. At VDJ recombination sites, patients with type 1 diabetes made fewer insertions and deleted more nucleotides, a pattern implying thymic rearrangement abnormalities. The naive, central memory and regulatory TCRB repertoires appeared to resemble one another more closely among patients than among healthy donors. PCR may preferentially amplify shorter templates, but because patient and control samples were amplified and corrected together, any resulting skew would affect both groups equally. In all four CD4+ subsets, TCRB CDR3 length was moderately but significantly shorter in type 1 diabetes patients. Because the HLA sub-analyses included only small numbers of individuals, any influence of HLA type on TCRB rearrangement was left unresolved.

A single peripheral blood draw of approximately 110 mL on average was collected from each donor into heparinised tubes. A BD FACSAria II was used to sort naive, central memory, regulatory and stem cell-like memory CD4+ T cells with a panel that included CD45RO, CCR7, CD25, CD127, CD95 and CD27. Purity was above 98% for every sorted population. Right away, PBMCs were isolated by Lymphoprep density gradient centrifugation and were stained directly, with no culture step. So that batch effects would be minimized, each experiment stained and sorted samples in pairs, pairing one healthy donor with one patient. Including cysteine and phenylalanine, the CDR3 has 17 amino acids. Of the read, only the CDR3 DNA is kept; its 51 bases are in frame from base 1. Per the germline V gene, SGHDT is the CDR1 and YYEEEE is the CDR2. The junction shows trimming of 0 bases on V and 2 bases on J, plus 12 bases between the germline ends.

A remark on this clone: The antigen this receptor binds is unknown. No base quality information exists; no much larger clone differs at one position.

The entire amount of isolated RNA was reverse transcribed using the High Capacity cDNA Reverse Transcription Kit, so the sequenced TCRB transcripts were expressed ones. Naive, central memory and regulatory T cell samples underwent deep immunoSEQ sequencing, averaging about 3.3 million total reads per sample. After sorted cells were lysed in RLT buffer, RNA was extracted with DNase-treated RNeasy Micro or Mini kits, with the choice depending on cell number. To prevent cross-contamination, every cell subset was processed on its own, while patient and healthy donor samples were processed together. The immunoSEQ multiplex PCR was used to amplify TCRB sequences from cDNA, generating 87-bp fragments that spanned the CDR3 region. Amplicons were sequenced on the Illumina HiSeq platform. The authors processed their data as follows. PCR bias was corrected computationally using synthetic template baselines, and reads within Hamming distance 2 were collapsed, with unmergeable singletons discarded. By aligning reads against IMGT, V, D and J genes, CDR3 length, and insertions or deletions at six rearrangement sites were assigned. Clonotype counts were normalized to sorted cell number within each subset before computing true diversity and Gini coefficients with the tcR R package. Repertoire sharing was quantified using the overlap coefficient calculated on TCRB nucleotide sequences. This is the immuneACCESS table as TCRdb keeps it, with only in-frame sequences that have V and J called. A part of the clones is gone; compared with another copy, unresolved V genes explain less than half, and the rest is unexplained. Clone size and the V and J calls come from that table; the DNA yielded D and trimming. For this sample there are under 300,000 clones; around a quarter appear just once. The ten largest clones represent more than 3% of the sample.

The sequenced sample consisted of central memory CD4+ T cells from blood. The clonotype was recovered from a man aged 25 to 45 in good health. Recombination joined TRBV5-6 with TRBJ2-6; D gene: possibly TRBD2, on 6 matching bases. The nucleotide sequence is TGTGCCAGCAGCTTGGCAGTGAGGAGGGCTGGGGCCAACGTCCTGACTTTC. Translated, it reads CASSLAVRRAGANVLTF.